The text below deals with one T cell receptor (beta chain). This record belongs to a study of blood T cell repertoires in COVID-19. The overall study: Sources were T cells, B-cell-depleted T cells, or PBMCs; the material itself was cDNA or gDNA.

Data came from immunoSEQ multiplex PCR; TCRdb stores just in-frame clones and leaves some out. The table has 200,000 or so clones, 80% to 90% seen once. CDR1 MNHEY and CDR2 SMNVEV come from the germline V gene (reference sequence). V was clipped by 6 bases and J by 7 bases; unmatched bases: 7. The CDR3 sequence is 15 residues long. The specimen was PBMCs or T cells enriched from blood (not recorded which). The chain joins TRBV27 to TRBJ1-6; 9 bases map to TRBD1. The clonotype was recovered from a woman in her forties with acute COVID-19. In nucleotides, the CDR3 is TGTGCCAGCAGCTCGAGGACAGGGGCGAATTCACCCCTCCACTTT. Translating gives CASSSRTGANSPLHF.